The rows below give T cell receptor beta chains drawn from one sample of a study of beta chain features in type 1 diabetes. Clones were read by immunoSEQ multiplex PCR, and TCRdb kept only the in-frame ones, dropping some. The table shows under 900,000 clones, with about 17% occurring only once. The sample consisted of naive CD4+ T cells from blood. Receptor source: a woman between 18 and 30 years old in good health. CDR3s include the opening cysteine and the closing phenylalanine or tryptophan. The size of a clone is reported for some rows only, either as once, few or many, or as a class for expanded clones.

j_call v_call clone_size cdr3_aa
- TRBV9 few CASSVGGLAGERHEQYF
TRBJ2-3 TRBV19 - CASTRSGTRADTQYF
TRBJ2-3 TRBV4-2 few CASSQHTGSTYPDTQYF
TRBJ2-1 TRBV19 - CASRRDSGSSMYREQFF
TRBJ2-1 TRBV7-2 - CASSYTGLAGGNEQFF
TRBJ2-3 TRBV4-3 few CASSPLTSGTSTDTQYF
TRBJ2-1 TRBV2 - CASSEETYIHEQFF
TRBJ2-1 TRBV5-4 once CASSPTGRSSYNEQFF
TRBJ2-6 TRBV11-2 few CASSLVWGLGSGANVLTF
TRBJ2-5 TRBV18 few CASSPGTAQETQYF
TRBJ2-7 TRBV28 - CASSLSLHRGIIYEQYF
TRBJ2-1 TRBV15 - CATSRRTSGRAADNEQFF
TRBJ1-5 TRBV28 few CASRNPNQPQHF
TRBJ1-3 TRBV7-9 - CASSLPGKGGNTIYF
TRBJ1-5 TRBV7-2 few CASSPHADGNQPQHF
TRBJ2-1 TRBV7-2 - CASSGGSPSYNEQFF
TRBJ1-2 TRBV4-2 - CASSLQENYGYTF
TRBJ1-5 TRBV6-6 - CASSTRQAGHQPQHF
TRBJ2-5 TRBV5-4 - CASSSLDSSETQYF
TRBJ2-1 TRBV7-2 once CASRTSGTSYNEQFF
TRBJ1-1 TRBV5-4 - CASSLLMNTEAFF
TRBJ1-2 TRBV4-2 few CASSQVTGDYGYTF
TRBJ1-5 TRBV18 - CASSLFGTPPNQPQHF
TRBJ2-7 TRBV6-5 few CASSQSSGSSYEQYF
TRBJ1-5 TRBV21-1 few CASRRETRQGGQPQHF
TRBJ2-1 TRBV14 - CASSQGENEQFF
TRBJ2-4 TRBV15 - CATSREGKNIQYF
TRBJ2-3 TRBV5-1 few CASSYGRGFDTDTQYF
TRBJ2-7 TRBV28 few CASSSPQGALGLQQYF
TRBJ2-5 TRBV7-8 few CASSPYGPFEGVQETQYF
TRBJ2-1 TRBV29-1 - CSVRLGGESDEQFF
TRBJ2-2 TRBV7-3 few CASSTTGIGTGELFF
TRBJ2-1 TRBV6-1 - CASSEWGTEDNEQFF
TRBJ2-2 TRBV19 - CASSIGLFRTGELFF
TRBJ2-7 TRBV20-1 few CSARLDAQQYF
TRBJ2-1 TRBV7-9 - CASSLVLAGYNEQFF
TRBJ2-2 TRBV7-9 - CASSLIGAAGELFF
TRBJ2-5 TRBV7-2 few CASSLVADQETQYF
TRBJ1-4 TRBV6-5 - CASAPGTENEKLFF
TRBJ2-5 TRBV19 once CASSVQGPLGTQYF
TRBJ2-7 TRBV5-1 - CASSLGTGSKSAYEQYF
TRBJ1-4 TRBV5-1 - CASSLGGTSGRENEKLFF
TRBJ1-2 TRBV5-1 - CASSQQGDYGYTF
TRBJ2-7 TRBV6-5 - CASSPSGGYEQYF
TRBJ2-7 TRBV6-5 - CASSWGPGEQYF
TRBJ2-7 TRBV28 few CASSLSQGRNEQYF
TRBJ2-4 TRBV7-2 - CASSLAKNIQYF
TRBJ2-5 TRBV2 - CASSGASGLAMETQYF
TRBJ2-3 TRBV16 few CASSQQGAQTTDTQYF
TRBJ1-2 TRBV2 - CASSATGYYGYTF